The 27 T cell receptor beta chains listed next were all sequenced from one sample in a study of CD8 T cells in ankylosing spondylitis. Whole-study findings and limits: Apparently characteristic of ankylosing spondylitis blood was a TCR beta motif (fewer than 10 highly homologous variants).

TCRdb called the 5' RACE reads again in MiXCR, with one record for every CDR3 protein. The profile shows about 840,000 distinct CDR3 sequences, 10% to 15% of them singletons. The antigens of these receptors remain unknown. The sequenced sample consisted of blood, either unsorted or a sorted T cell fraction (not recorded which). The receptors originated from a male donor with ankylosing spondylitis.

The rearrangement uses TRBV20-1 and TRBJ2-7, with no clear D. CDR1 is DFQATT and CDR2 is SNEGSKA in the germline V gene (reference sequence). V was cut by 6 bases and J by 0 bases, with 12 bases left in between. The CDR3 spans 13 residues. This chain's CDR3 is CSAPGRRSYEQYF. DNA for the CDR3: TGCAGTGCGCCTGGACGGCGCTCCTACGAGCAGTACTTC.

This clonotype turned up a few times. The V gene is TRBV5-5, the J gene TRBJ2-7, with unresolved D. Germline CDR1 and CDR2: SGHKS and YYEKEE (reference sequence). CDR3 length: 14 amino acids. The V gene lost 6 bases and the J gene lost 0 bases, with 13 bases spanning the gap. The CDR3 nucleotides are TGTGCCAGCACCCACGGTGGCAGCTCCTACGAGCAGTACTTC. Translating it yields CASTHGGSSYEQYF.

With regard to this clonotype: Mismatch with germline at one junction end may stem from a read error. This chain uses TRBV7-7 with TRBJ2-1; 9 bases line up with TRBD2. The length of the CDR3 is 14 residues. From germline, CDR1 is SSHAT and CDR2 FNYEAQ (reference sequence). CDR3 coding DNA: TGTGCTAGCAGCTTAGCGGGGGCCATCAATGAGCAGTTCTTC. This gives the protein CASSLAGAINEQFF.

This clonotype was seen only a few times. The V gene is TRBV20-1, the J gene TRBJ2-6; D possibly corresponds to TRBD1 (6 bases). Germline CDR1 and CDR2: DFQATT and SNEGSKA (reference sequence). The CDR3 consists of 14 residues. Here the CDR3 DNA reads TGCAGCCCAAGACAGGATTCTGGGGCCAACGTCCTGACTTTC. It specifies CSPRQDSGANVLTF.

The J gene is TRBJ2-3, the V gene TRBV20-1; 10 bases match TRBD1. V lost 0 bases and J lost 5; bases outside the gene matches: 5. Germline CDR1 reads DFQATT; CDR2 reads SNEGSKA (reference sequence). This CDR3 is 15 amino acids long. CDR3 loop: CSAREDRGRGDTQYF. The CDR3 bases are TGCAGTGCTAGAGAAGACAGGGGGCGAGGAGATACGCAGTATTTT.

Only a few counts were recorded for this clonotype. The CDR3 sequence: CSASGRTGFSYEQYF. CDR3 bases: TGCAGTGCTAGCGGGCGGACCGGTTTTTCCTACGAGCAGTACTTC. The chain is built from TRBV20-1 and TRBJ2-7, with D unclear. CDR1 and CDR2 from the germline V gene are DFQATT and SNEGSKA (reference sequence). V lost 3 bases, J lost 1 base, and 16 bases lay in between. The CDR3 contains 15 residues.

The gene calls are TRBV7-2 and TRBJ1-4; possibly TRBD1 for D (5 bases). Trimming stripped 2 bases from V and 6 bases from J, with 10 bases between. The CDR3 totals 14 residues. From germline, CDR1 is SGHTA and CDR2 FQGNSA. The CDR3 nucleotides are TGTGCCAGCAGCTTATCAGGGAGATATGAAAAACTGTTTTTT. Its protein is CASSLSGRYEKLFF.

The genes are TRBV12-3 or TRBV12-4 and TRBJ2-1; possible D gene TRBD2, 6 bases. The CDR3 is 16 residues long. V shed 3 bases and J shed 4 bases, with 16 bases lying between them. The CDR3 loop is CASSFVGGGTYNEQFF. The CDR3, as DNA: TGTGCCAGCAGTTTTGTGGGCGGCGGGACTTACAATGAGCAGTTCTTC.

The rearrangement joins TRBV27 to TRBJ1-5; D is perhaps TRBD1 (5 bases). This CDR3 is 14 amino acids long. Germline loops: CDR1 MNHEY, CDR2 SMNVEV (reference sequence). Trimming cost V 6 bases and J 5 bases, with 14 bases left between them. The CDR3 region has the DNA TGTGCCAGCAGCCGGGACTCCTTTTATCAGCCCCAGCATTTT. Its translation: CASSRDSFYQPQHF.

This clonotype has only a few counts. The chain links TRBV7-9 to TRBJ2-1; TRBD2 matches at 9 bases. Germline lookup yields CDR1 SEHNR and CDR2 FQNEAQ (reference sequence). V dropped 5 bases and J dropped 0; count of bases not matched to a gene: 5. There are 16 residues in the CDR3. The CDR3 loop is CASSSSGRVSYNEQFF. In DNA, the CDR3 is TGTGCCAGCAGCAGTAGCGGGAGAGTCTCCTACAATGAGCAGTTCTTC.

The chain uses TRBV5-1 and TRBJ2-1, with D perhaps TRBD1 or TRBD2 (7 bases each). CDR1 and CDR2 (germline): SGHRS, YFSETQ. The CDR3 totals 15 residues. Trimming removed 2 bases at V and 5 bases at J, with 14 bases between. The CDR3 nucleotides are TGCGCCAGCAGCTTAGGGGGGGGGACAGACAATGAGCAGTTCTTC. This translates into CASSLGGGTDNEQFF. The variable domain in full, with the rest retrieved from reference TRBV5-1 and TRBJ2-1, is KAGVTQTPRYLIKTRGQQVTLSCSPISGHRSVSWYQQTPGQGLQFLFEYFSETQRNKGNFPGRFSGRQFSNSRSEMNVSTLELGDSALYLCASSLGGGTDNEQFFGPGTRLTVL.

The V call is TRBV20-1, the J call TRBJ2-5, with 8 bases aligning to TRBD1. The CDR3 covers 10 residues. Per the germline V gene, CDR1 is DFQATT and CDR2 is SNEGSKA (reference sequence). V was clipped by 5 bases and J by 11 bases; unmatched bases: 4. As DNA, the CDR3 is TGCAGTGCTCGTGGACAGGGTCAGTACTTC. Its protein product is CSARGQGQYF.

This chain uses TRBV20-1 with TRBJ1-1; D gene uncertain. Trimming cost V 4 bases and J 2 bases, with 8 bases left between them. The CDR3 spans 12 residues. CDR1 DFQATT and CDR2 SNEGSKA come from the germline V gene (reference sequence). CDR3: CSAIRPNTEAFF. For the CDR3, the DNA is TGCAGTGCTATAAGACCTAACACTGAAGCTTTCTTT.

This clonotype turned up a few times. CDR3 in amino acids: CASSSRLSGSQDEQYF. The DNA of the CDR3 is TGTGCCAGCAGTTCCCGGTTAAGCGGGAGTCAAGACGAGCAGTACTTC. The chain combines TRBV12-3 or TRBV12-4 with TRBJ2-7; 8 bases map to TRBD2. V was clipped by 4 bases and J by 5 bases; unmatched bases: 13. The length of the CDR3 is 16 residues.

This chain uses TRBV7-2 with TRBJ1-4; D possibly corresponds to TRBD1 (5 bases). Germline CDR1 is SGHTA and CDR2 is FQGNSA. Trimming removed 5 bases at V and 8 bases at J, with 18 bases between. The CDR3 runs to 15 residues. CDR3 sequence reads: CASSPWGQLMEKLFF. In DNA, the CDR3 is TGTGCCAGCAGCCCTTGGGGCCAGCTGATGGAAAAACTGTTTTTT. Complete variable domain (other parts from reference TRBV7-2 and TRBJ1-4): GAGVSQSPSNKVTEKGKDVELRCDPISGHTALYWYRQSLGQGLEFLIYFQGNSAPDKSGLPSDRFSAERTGGSVSTLTIQRTQQEDSAVYLCASSPWGQLMEKLFFGSGTQLSVL.

This clonotype showed up just a few times. The V gene is TRBV15, the J gene TRBJ1-6; D perhaps matches TRBD1 (5 bases). CDR1 is LNHNV, CDR2 YYDKDF, per germline (reference sequence). The CDR3 runs to 15 residues. Between the trimmed V and J ends, which lost 1 base and 7 bases, there was a span of 11 bases. As DNA, the CDR3 is TGTGCCACCAGCAGAGCCCGACAGCCAAATTCACCCCTCCACTTT. The encoded protein is CATSRARQPNSPLHF.

This clonotype has more than one count but fewer than ten. V and J are TRBV7-2 and TRBJ1-5, with D possibly being TRBD1 (5 bases). The ends were cut back, 5 bases at V and 7 bases at J, with 15 bases in the middle. Per the germline V gene, CDR1 is SGHTA and CDR2 is FQGNSA. This CDR3 spans 14 amino acids. This chain's CDR3 is CASSVGLSAQPQHF. The CDR3 region has the DNA TGTGCCAGCAGCGTGGGACTGTCAGCGCAGCCCCAGCATTTT.

This clonotype was observed many times. The chain uses TRBV7-9 and TRBJ2-1; D unclear. Germline lookup yields CDR1 SEHNR and CDR2 FQNEAQ (reference sequence). The CDR3 loop spans 11 amino acids. V lost 0 bases to trimming and J lost 6 bases, with 0 bases between them. CDR3 nucleotides: TGTGCCAGCAGCTTAGCCAATGAGCAGTTCTTC. Translation: CASSLANEQFF. Full variable domain (outside the CDR3, taken from reference TRBV7-9 and TRBJ2-1): DTGVSQNPRHKITKRGQNVTFRCDPISEHNRLYWYRQTLGQGPEFLTYFQNEAQLEKSRLLSDRFSAERPKGSFSTLEIQRTEQGDSAMYLCASSLANEQFFGPGTRLTVL.

The chain is built from TRBV18 and TRBJ1-3; TRBD1 is a possible D gene (5 bases). V was trimmed by 3 bases and J by 4 bases, leaving 16 bases between them. CDR1 is KGHSH, CDR2 LQKENI, per germline. This CDR3 has 16 residues. The CDR3 sequence is CASSPNEGRSGNTIYF. The CDR3 DNA reads as TGTGCCAGCTCACCCAATGAGGGGCGTTCGGGAAACACCATATATTTT.

This clonotype was found many times. The chain couples TRBV27 to TRBJ1-2; D possibly corresponds to TRBD1 (5 bases). V was pared by 6 bases and J by 2 bases, with 16 bases between. CDR1 is MNHEY, CDR2 SMNVEV, per germline (reference sequence). CDR3 length: 15 residues. The CDR3 protein is CASRPRRGGNYGYTF. DNA for the CDR3: TGTGCCAGCAGACCGCGAAGGGGTGGAAACTATGGCTACACCTTC.

The chain links TRBV7-2 to TRBJ2-2; a weak D match, TRBD1 (5 bases). Germline loops: CDR1 SGHTA, CDR2 FQGNSA. CDR3 length: 15 amino acids. Trimming stripped 2 bases from V and 4 bases from J, with 11 bases between. CDR3 coding DNA: TGTGCCAGCAGCTTATACACAGGAGTCACCGGGGAGCTGTTTTTT. This encodes CASSLYTGVTGELFF.

This clonotype has only a few counts. The chain has TRBV5-8 and TRBJ1-2; D not certain. This CDR3 contains 13 residues. Per germline, CDR1 SGHTS and CDR2 YDEGEE. V lost 1 base to trimming and J lost 6 bases, with 10 bases between them. This CDR3 is CASSLIGENGYTF. The CDR3 DNA reads as TGTGCCAGCAGCTTGATCGGCGAGAATGGCTACACCTTC.

The gene calls are TRBV18 and TRBJ1-2, with 10 bases matching TRBD1. This CDR3 has 14 amino acids. Germline V lookup: CDR1 KGHSH, CDR2 LQKENI. V gave up 5 bases and J gave up 7 bases; unmatched junction bases: 7. The CDR3 is CASSSGQGRSGYTF. DNA of the CDR3: TGTGCCAGCTCATCGGGACAGGGGAGGTCTGGCTACACCTTC.

Remarks on this clonotype: One end of the junction does not line up with germline, which may come from a read error. The chain joins TRBV20-1 to TRBJ1-2; 8 bases align to TRBD1. The CDR3 is made up of 12 amino acids. CDR1 DFQATT and CDR2 SNEGSKA come from the germline V gene (reference sequence). CDR3 in DNA: TGCAGAGCTACTCAGGGGGCTGGAGGCTACACCTTC. Protein sequence: CRATQGAGGYTF.

Here the CDR3 DNA reads TGTGCCATCAGTGAGGCTCTTGAGGACGGGGGGGCGTGGGAGACCCAGTACTTC. Amino acids: CAISEALEDGGAWETQYF. The chain recombines TRBV10-3 with TRBJ2-5, with 8 positions matching TRBD2. The J segment lost 5 bases and the V segment lost 2 bases, leaving 16 bases of the junction unmatched. Germline CDR1 reads ENHRY; CDR2 reads SYGVKD. This CDR3 is 18 amino acids long.

This clonotype has a handful of counts. The V gene is TRBV20-1, the J gene TRBJ1-6; D is uncertain. CDR1 and CDR2 (germline): DFQATT, SNEGSKA (reference sequence). Trimming left V 3 bases short and J 10 bases short, with 10 bases between. This CDR3 region has 12 residues. The DNA for the CDR3 is TGCAGTGCTAGTAAGGGTAGCTCACCCCTCCACTTT. It translates to CSASKGSSPLHF.

This chain links TRBV29-1 with TRBJ1-4; possible D gene TRBD1, 6 bases. There are 14 residues in the CDR3. From germline, CDR1 is SQVTM and CDR2 ANQGSEA. Trimming shortened V by 7 bases and J by 0 bases, and 12 bases separated the two germline ends. CDR3 amino acids: CSAYHRATNEKLFF. Written as DNA, the CDR3 is TGCAGCGCCTACCACAGGGCAACTAATGAAAAACTGTTTTTT.